Only a few counts were recorded for the clone carrying this TCR beta chain. Clones were read by immunoSEQ multiplex PCR, and TCRdb kept only the in-frame ones, dropping some. This sample has 50,000 to 75,000 clones, with approximately 88% found just once. The CDR3 totals 13 residues. CDR1 and CDR2 from the germline V gene are SEHNR and FQNEAQ (reference sequence). Trimming left V 6 bases short and J 5 bases short, with 14 bases between. This sample stems from a study of PD-1 blockade in mismatch repair-deficient tumors. Overall study: All were previously treated, progressing patients with 12 mismatch repair-deficient cancer types.

This rearrangement joins TRBV7-9 to TRBJ2-7; tentative D call: TRBD2 (6 bases). The TCR comes from an adult with mismatch repair-deficient cancer. The input for sequencing was peripheral blood, taken 52 weeks after starting pembrolizumab. The CDR3 bases are TGTGCCAGCAGGGAGGGGCTAGCCGACGAGCAGTACTTC. Translated, it gives CASREGLADEQYF. The complete variable domain, with remaining parts taken from reference TRBV7-9 and TRBJ2-7, reads DTGVSQNPRHKITKRGQNVTFRCDPISEHNRLYWYRQTLGQGPEFLTYFQNEAQLEKSRLLSDRFSAERPKGSFSTLEIQRTEQGDSAMYLCASREGLADEQYFGPGTRLTVT.